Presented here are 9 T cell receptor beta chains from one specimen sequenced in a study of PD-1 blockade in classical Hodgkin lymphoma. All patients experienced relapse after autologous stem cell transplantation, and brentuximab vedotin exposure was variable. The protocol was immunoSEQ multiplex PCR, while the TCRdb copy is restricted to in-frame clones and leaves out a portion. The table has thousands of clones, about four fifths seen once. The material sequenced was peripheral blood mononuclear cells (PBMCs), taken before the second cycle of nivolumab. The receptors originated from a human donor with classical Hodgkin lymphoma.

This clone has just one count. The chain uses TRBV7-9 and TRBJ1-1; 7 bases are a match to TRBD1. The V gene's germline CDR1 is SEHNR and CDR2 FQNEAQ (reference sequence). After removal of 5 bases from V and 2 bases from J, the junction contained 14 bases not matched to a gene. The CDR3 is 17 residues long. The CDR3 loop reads CASSLSLTGSGNTEAFF. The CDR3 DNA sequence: TGTGCCAGCAGCCTTTCTTTGACAGGGAGTGGAAACACTGAAGCTTTCTTT.

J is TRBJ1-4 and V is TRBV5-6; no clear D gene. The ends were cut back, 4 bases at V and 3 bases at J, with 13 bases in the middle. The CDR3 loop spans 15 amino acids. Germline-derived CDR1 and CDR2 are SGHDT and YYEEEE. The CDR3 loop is CASSQTPVPNEKLFF. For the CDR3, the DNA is TGTGCCAGCAGCCAAACCCCGGTTCCTAATGAAAAACTGTTTTTT. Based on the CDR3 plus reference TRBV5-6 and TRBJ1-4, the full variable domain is DAGVTQSPTHLIKTRGQQVTLRCSPKSGHDTVSWYQQALGQGPQFIFQYYEEEERQRGNFPDRFSGHQFPNYSSELNVNALLLGDSALYLCASSQTPVPNEKLFFGSGTQLSVL.

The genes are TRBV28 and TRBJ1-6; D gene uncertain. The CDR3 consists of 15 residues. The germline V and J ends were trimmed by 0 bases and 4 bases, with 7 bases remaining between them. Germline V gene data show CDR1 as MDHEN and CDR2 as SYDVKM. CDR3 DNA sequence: TGTGCCAGCAGTTTATGGGGATCTTATAATTCACCCCTCCACTTT. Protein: CASSLWGSYNSPLHF.

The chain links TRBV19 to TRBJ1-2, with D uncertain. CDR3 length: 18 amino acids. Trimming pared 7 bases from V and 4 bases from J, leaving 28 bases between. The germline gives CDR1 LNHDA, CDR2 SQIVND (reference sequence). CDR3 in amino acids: CASNTRTDYNPPLYGYTF. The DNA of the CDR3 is TGTGCCAGTAACACCAGGACCGACTACAATCCTCCCCTCTATGGCTACACCTTC.

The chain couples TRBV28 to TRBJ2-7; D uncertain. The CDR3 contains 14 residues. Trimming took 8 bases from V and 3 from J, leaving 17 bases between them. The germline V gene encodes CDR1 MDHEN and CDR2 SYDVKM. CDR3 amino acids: CASRPYEFVYEQYF. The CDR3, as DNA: TGTGCCAGCCGACCCTACGAATTCGTCTACGAGCAGTACTTC.

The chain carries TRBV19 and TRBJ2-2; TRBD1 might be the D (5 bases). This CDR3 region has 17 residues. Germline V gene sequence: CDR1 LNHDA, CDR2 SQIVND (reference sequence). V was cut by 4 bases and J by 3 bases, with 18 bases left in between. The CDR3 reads CASSTMTATSHTGELFF. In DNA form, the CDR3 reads TGTGCCAGTAGTACGATGACAGCGACAAGTCACACCGGGGAGCTGTTTTTT.

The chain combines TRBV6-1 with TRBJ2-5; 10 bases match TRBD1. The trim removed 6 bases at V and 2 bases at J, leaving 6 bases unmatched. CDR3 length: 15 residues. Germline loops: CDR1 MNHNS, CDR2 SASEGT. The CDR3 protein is CASRQGQGGQETQYF. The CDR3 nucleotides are TGTGCCAGCAGGCAAGGACAGGGGGGACAAGAGACCCAGTACTTC.

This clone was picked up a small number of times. The CDR3 sequence: CASSLGWQGYEQYF. The CDR3 DNA sequence: TGTGCCAGCAGTTTAGGTTGGCAGGGCTACGAGCAGTACTTC. This chain links TRBV6-5 with TRBJ2-7; D perhaps matches TRBD1 (5 bases). The CDR3 contains 14 residues. Looked up from germline, CDR1 is MNHEY and CDR2 is SVGAGI. The V and J ends lost 4 bases and 3 bases respectively, with 13 bases between them.

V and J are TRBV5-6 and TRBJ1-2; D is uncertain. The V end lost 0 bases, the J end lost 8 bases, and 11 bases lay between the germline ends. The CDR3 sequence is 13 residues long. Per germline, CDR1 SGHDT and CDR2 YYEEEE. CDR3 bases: TGTGCCAGCAGCTTGGAACCCGGGTGGGGCTACACCTTC. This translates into CASSLEPGWGYTF.